A selection of T cell receptor beta chains follows, all from one sample in a study of cytomegalovirus exposure and HLA in healthy donors. Sequencing was performed with immunoSEQ multiplex PCR; in TCRdb, only in-frame clones are kept and a portion is missing. This sample's table has under 100,000 clones. The specimen sequenced was PBMCs. These receptors all come from a man aged 25 to 40 in good health and CMV-seronegative. Both conserved end residues are part of each CDR3. The order of the fields is D gene, V gene, J gene, CDR3 length, CDR3 DNA, CDR3 protein. The D gene is left open where the match is weak.

.,TRBV29-1,TRBJ1-2,12,TGCAGCGTTGAAATCTCGGACTATGGCTACACCTTC,CSVEISDYGYTF
.,TRBV18,TRBJ1-2,15,TGTGCCAGCTCACTGCTTACAGGGAGAGGCTATGGCTACACCTTC,CASSLLTGRGYGYTF
.,TRBV6-5,TRBJ1-1,14,TGTGCCAGCAGTTTGGCGGGGGACGTCACTGAAGCTTTCTTT,CASSLAGDVTEAFF
TRBD1,TRBV12-5,TRBJ1-2,13,TGTGCTAGTGGTTTGGGGACAGGGATGGGCTACACCTTC,CASGLGTGMGYTF
.,TRBV6-6,TRBJ2-7,11,TGTGCCAGCAGTACTATCTACGAGCAGTACTTC,CASSTIYEQYF
.,TRBV4-3,TRBJ2-6,16,TGCGCCAGCAGCCAAGATTTAGGAGCTGGGGCCAACGTCCTGACTTTC,CASSQDLGAGANVLTF
.,TRBV7-9,TRBJ2-1,16,TGTGCCAGCAGCTTAAAGACTAGACCCCCCTACAATGAGCAGTTCTTC,CASSLKTRPPYNEQFF
.,TRBV27,TRBJ1-5,14,TGTGCCAGCAGTTTAGCAGGGGGCAATCAGCCCCAGCATTTT,CASSLAGGNQPQHF
.,TRBV30,TRBJ1-1,13,TGTGCCTGTGAGCATTGGGAGGACACTGAAGCTTTCTTT,CACEHWEDTEAFF
.,TRBV30,TRBJ1-5,15,TGTGCCTGGAGTTTGGGGGCTGCTCGAAATCAGCCCCAGCATTTT,CAWSLGAARNQPQHF
.,TRBV12-1,TRBJ2-1,16,TGTGCCAGCGGGCACTTGGGGGCGGGAGGGAAGAATGAGCAGTTCTTC,CASGHLGAGGKNEQFF
TRBD1,TRBV7-9,TRBJ1-1,16,TGTGCCAGCAGCTTACCGGGACAGGGTACTAACACTGAAGCTTTCTTT,CASSLPGQGTNTEAFF
.,TRBV15,TRBJ1-4,16,TGTGCCACCAGCATCACGTCGTGGCAGGGAGGGGAAAAACTGTTTTTT,CATSITSWQGGEKLFF
TRBD2,TRBV19,TRBJ2-3,14,TGTGCCAGTAGATCGCGGGGGGGCTCGGATACGCAGTATTTT,CASRSRGGSDTQYF
.,TRBV5-1,TRBJ1-1,13,TGCGCCAGCAGCTTGGATAGAGGCACTGAAGCTTTCTTT,CASSLDRGTEAFF
TRBD1,TRBV11-3,TRBJ2-7,14,TGTGCCAGCAGCCCGGGACAGGGACCCTACGAGCAGTACTTC,CASSPGQGPYEQYF
TRBD1,TRBV5-1,TRBJ1-6,14,TGCGCCAGCAGCTTCGGGACAGCTAATTCACCCCTCCACTTT,CASSFGTANSPLHF
.,TRBV2,TRBJ1-2,14,TGTGCCAGCAGTGGAGAAGGGGACTACTATTCCTACACCTTC,CASSGEGDYYSYTF
TRBD2,TRBV4-1,TRBJ2-7,14,TGCGCCAGCAGCCAGGGACTAGCGGATTACGAGCAGTACTTC,CASSQGLADYEQYF
TRBD2,TRBV6-5,TRBJ2-7,14,TGTGCCAGCAGCGGGACTAGCGGGACCCACGAGCAGTACTTC,CASSGTSGTHEQYF
TRBD2,TRBV5-1,TRBJ2-1,16,TGCGCCAGCACCTTGGAGGGACTAGCGGGAACTGGGGAGCAGTTCTTC,CASTLEGLAGTGEQFF
.,TRBV25-1,TRBJ1-2,17,TGTGCCAGCAGTGGATTCGGAGGGGGGGCCGGAGACTATGGCTACACCTTC,CASSGFGGGAGDYGYTF
.,TRBV27,TRBJ2-1,16,TGTGCCAGCAGTCCAGTGGCGGCCCTGTCCTACAATGAGCAGTTCTTC,CASSPVAALSYNEQFF
.,TRBV5-1,TRBJ2-1,13,TGCACCAGCAGCAACCGGGAGTACAATGAGCAGTTCTTC,CTSSNREYNEQFF
TRBD1,TRBV13,TRBJ1-1,17,TGTGCCAGCAGCTTACGATGGGACAGGGGGCGAGACACTGAAGCTTTCTTT,CASSLRWDRGRDTEAFF
.,TRBV19,TRBJ2-7,13,TGTGCCAGTAGTGCGACGAGAGGTAGCGAGCAGTACTTC,CASSATRGSEQYF
TRBD1,TRBV4-2,TRBJ2-3,15,TGTGCCAGCAGCCAAAATGGACAGGGTATAGATACGCAGTATTTT,CASSQNGQGIDTQYF
.,TRBV9,TRBJ1-1,14,TGTGCCAGCAGCCTCGAGGGGCGGGATAACGAAGCTTTCTTT,CASSLEGRDNEAFF